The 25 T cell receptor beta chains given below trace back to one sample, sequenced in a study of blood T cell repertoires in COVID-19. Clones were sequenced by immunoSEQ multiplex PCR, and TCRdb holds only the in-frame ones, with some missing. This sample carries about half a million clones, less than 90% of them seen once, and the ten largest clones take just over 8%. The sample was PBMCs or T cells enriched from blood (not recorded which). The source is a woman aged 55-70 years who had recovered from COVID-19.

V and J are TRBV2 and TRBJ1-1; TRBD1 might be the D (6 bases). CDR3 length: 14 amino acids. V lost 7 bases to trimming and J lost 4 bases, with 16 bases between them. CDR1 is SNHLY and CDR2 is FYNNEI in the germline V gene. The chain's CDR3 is CASTPAGAVTEAFF. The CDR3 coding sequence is TGTGCCAGCACCCCGGCGGGGGCGGTCACTGAAGCTTTCTTT.

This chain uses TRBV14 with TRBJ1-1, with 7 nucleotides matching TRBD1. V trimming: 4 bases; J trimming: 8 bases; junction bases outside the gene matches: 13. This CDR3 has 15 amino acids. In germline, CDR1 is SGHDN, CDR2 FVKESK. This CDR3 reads CASSRYNPGQAEAFF. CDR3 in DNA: TGTGCCAGCAGCCGTTACAACCCCGGACAGGCCGAAGCTTTCTTT.

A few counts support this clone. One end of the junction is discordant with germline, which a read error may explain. CDR3 nucleotide sequence: TGTGCCAGCAGTTTATCCCGGGACAGGGTGGGGGAGTTT. It specifies CASSLSRDRVGEF. The genes are TRBV28 and TRBJ1-6; TRBD1 aligns across 9 bases. The CDR3 runs 13 residues. Germline V gene sequence: CDR1 MDHEN, CDR2 SYDVKM.

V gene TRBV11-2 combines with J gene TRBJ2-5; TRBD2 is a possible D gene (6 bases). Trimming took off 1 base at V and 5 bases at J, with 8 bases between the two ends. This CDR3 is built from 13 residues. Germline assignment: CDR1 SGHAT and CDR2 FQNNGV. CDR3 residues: CASSLGRGETQYF. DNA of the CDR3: TGTGCCAGCAGCTTAGGTCGGGGGGAGACCCAGTACTTC.

Here the CDR3 DNA reads TGTGCCAGCAGCCGATCCAGGGTGGAGGAGACCCAGTACTTC. This gives the protein CASSRSRVEETQYF. The rearrangement links TRBV14 to TRBJ2-5; tentatively, D is TRBD1 (5 bases). Germline-derived CDR1 and CDR2 are SGHDN and FVKESK. V was pared by 4 bases and J by 5 bases, with 14 bases between. CDR3 size: 14 residues.

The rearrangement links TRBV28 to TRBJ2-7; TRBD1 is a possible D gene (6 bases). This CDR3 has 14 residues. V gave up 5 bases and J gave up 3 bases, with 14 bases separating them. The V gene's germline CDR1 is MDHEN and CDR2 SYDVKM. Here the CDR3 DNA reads TGTGCCAGCAGTCCAACGACAGGAAACTACGAGCAGTACGTC. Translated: CASSPTTGNYEQYV.

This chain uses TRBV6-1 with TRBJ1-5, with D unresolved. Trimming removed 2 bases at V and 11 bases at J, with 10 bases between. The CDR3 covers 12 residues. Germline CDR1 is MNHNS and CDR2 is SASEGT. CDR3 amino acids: CASSELRESQHF. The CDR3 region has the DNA TGTGCCAGCAGTGAACTGAGGGAGTCCCAGCATTTT.

In nucleotides, the CDR3 is TGCGCCAGCAGCCAACCAAGGGACAGGGGAAATCTGGAGACCCAGTACTTC. Its translation is CASSQPRDRGNLETQYF. V gene TRBV4-1 combines with J gene TRBJ2-5, with 10 bases fitting TRBD1. The length of the CDR3 is 17 residues. V lost 2 bases to trimming and J lost 5 bases; unmatched junction nucleotides: 11. In germline, CDR1 is MGHRA, CDR2 YSYEKL.

The CDR3 DNA reads TGTGCCAGCAGTATTTCCGACAGGGATGGCTACACCTTC. Its translation: CASSISDRDGYTF. This rearrangement joins TRBV12-3 or TRBV12-4 to TRBJ1-2; 7 positions agree with TRBD1. V was pared by 5 bases and J by 6 bases, with 6 bases of the junction left unmatched. The length of the CDR3 is 13 residues.

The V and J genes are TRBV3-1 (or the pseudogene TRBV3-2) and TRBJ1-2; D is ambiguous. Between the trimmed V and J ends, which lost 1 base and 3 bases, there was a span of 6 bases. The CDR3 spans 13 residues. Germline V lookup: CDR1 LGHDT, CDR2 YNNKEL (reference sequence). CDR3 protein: CASSQATHYGYTF. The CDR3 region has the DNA TGTGCCAGCAGCCAAGCTACCCACTATGGCTACACCTTC.

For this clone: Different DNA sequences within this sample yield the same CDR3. Here the CDR3 reads CSARSGNTIYF. The CDR3 coding sequence is TGCAGTGCCCGCTCTGGAAACACCATATATTTT. V and J are TRBV20-1 and TRBJ1-3; no firm D call. Trimming shortened V by 6 bases and J by 0 bases, and 3 bases separated the two germline ends. The germline gives CDR1 DFQATT, CDR2 SNEGSKA (reference sequence). This CDR3 spans 11 amino acids.

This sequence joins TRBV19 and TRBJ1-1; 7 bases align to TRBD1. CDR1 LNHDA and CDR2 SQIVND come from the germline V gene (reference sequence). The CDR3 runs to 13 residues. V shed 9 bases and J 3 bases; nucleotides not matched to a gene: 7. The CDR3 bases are TGTGCCAGCTCGGGACAGATGGACACTGAAGCTTTCTTT. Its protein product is CASSGQMDTEAFF.

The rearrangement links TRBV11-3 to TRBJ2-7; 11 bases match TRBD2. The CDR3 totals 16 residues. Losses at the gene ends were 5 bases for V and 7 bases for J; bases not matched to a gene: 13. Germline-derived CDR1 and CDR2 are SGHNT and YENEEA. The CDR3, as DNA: TGTGCCAGCAGCCCTCTCCGACTAGCGGGGTTGGAAGAGCAGTACTTC. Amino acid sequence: CASSPLRLAGLEEQYF.

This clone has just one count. The CDR3 DNA is TGTGCCAGCACTCAGGGACAGGGGCACTATGGCTACACCTTC. It encodes CASTQGQGHYGYTF. The chain has TRBV28 and TRBJ1-2, with 10 bases identical to TRBD1. The germline gives CDR1 MDHEN, CDR2 SYDVKM. The CDR3 spans 14 residues. Trimming took 7 bases from V and 3 from J; bases not matched to a gene: 5.

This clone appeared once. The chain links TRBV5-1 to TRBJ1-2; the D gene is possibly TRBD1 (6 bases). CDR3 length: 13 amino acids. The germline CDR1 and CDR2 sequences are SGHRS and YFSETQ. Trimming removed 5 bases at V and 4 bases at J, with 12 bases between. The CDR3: CASSYDRTYGYTF. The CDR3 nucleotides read TGCGCCAGCAGTTATGACAGGACCTATGGCTACACCTTC.

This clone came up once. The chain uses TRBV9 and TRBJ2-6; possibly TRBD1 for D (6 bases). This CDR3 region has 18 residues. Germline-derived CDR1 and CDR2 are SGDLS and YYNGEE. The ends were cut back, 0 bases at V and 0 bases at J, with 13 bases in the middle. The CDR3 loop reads CASSVDPPTGSGANVLTF. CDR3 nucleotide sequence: TGTGCCAGCAGCGTAGACCCCCCGACAGGCTCTGGGGCCAACGTCCTGACTTTC.

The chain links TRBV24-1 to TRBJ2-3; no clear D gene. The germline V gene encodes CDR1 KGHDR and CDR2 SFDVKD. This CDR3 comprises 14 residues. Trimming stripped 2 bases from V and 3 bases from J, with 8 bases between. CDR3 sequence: CATSDSLGTDTQYF. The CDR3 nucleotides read TGTGCCACCAGTGATTCCCTAGGTACAGATACGCAGTATTTT.

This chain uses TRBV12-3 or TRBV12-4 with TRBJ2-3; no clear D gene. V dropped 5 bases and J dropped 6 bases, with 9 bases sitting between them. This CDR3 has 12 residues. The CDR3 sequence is CASSLRLDTQYF. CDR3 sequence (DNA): TGTGCCAGCAGTCTACGACTCGATACGCAGTATTTT.

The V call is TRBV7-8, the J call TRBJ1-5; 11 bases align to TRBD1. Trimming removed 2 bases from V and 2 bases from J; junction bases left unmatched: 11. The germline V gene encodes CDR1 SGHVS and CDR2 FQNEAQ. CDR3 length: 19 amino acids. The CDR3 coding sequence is TGTGCCAGCAGCTTATATGGACAGGGGGCAATCGGGGGCAATCAGCCCCAGCATTTT. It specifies CASSLYGQGAIGGNQPQHF.

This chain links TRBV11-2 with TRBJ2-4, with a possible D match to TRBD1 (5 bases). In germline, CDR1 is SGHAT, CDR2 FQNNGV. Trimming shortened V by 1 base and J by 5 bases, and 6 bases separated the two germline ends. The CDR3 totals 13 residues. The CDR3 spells CASSLGQQNIQYF. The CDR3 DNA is TGTGCCAGCAGCTTAGGACAGCAAAACATTCAGTACTTC.

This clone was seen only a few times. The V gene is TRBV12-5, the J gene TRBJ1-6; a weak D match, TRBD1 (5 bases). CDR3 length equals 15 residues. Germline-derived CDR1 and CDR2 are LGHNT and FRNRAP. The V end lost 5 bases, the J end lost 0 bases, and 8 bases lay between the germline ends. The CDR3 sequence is CASGPGYSYNSPLHF. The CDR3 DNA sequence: TGTGCTAGTGGTCCAGGGTACTCCTATAATTCACCCCTCCACTTT.

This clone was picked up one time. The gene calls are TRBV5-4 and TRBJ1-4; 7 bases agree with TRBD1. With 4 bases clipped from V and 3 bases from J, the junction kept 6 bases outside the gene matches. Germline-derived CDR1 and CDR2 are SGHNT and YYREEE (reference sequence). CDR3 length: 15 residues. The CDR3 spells CASSPGGQSNEKLFF. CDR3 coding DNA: TGTGCCAGCAGCCCTGGGGGACAGTCTAATGAAAAACTGTTTTTT.

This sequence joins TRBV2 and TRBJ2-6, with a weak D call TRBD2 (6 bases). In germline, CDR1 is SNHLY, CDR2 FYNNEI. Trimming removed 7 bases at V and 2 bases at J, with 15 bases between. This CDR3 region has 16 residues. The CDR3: CASTKTGVTGANVLTF. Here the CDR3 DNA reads TGTGCCAGCACCAAAACGGGGGTCACTGGGGCCAACGTCCTGACTTTC. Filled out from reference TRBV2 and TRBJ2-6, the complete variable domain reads EPEVTQTPSHQVTQMGQEVILRCVPISNHLYFYWYRQILGQKVEFLVSFYNNEISEKSEIFDDQFSVERPDGSNFTLKIRSTKLEDSAMYFCASTKTGVTGANVLTFGAGSRLTVL.

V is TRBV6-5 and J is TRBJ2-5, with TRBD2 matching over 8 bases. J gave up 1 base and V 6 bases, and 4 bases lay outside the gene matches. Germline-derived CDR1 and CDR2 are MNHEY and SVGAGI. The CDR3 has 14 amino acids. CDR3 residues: CASRKRGSQETQYF. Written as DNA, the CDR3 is TGTGCCAGCAGAAAGCGGGGGTCCCAAGAGACCCAGTACTTC.

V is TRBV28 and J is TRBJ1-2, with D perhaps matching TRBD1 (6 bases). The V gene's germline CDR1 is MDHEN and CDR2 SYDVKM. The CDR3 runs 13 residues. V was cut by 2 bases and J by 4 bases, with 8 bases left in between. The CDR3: CASSLRTVYGYTF. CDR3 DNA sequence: TGTGCCAGCAGTTTAAGGACAGTCTATGGCTACACCTTC.